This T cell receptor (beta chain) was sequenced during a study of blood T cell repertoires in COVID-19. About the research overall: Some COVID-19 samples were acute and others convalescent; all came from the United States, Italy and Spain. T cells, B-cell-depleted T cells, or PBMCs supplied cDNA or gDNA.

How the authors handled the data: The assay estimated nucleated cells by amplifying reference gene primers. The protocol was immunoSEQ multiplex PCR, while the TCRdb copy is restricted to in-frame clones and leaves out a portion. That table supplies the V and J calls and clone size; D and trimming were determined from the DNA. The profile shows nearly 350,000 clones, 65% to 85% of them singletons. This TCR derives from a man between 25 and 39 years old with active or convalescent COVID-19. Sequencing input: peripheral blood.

The DNA of the CDR3 is TGTGCCAGCAGTCCGGGACAGTTGAGCTCCTACGAGCAGTACTTC. It is translated as CASSPGQLSSYEQYF. V is TRBV9 and J is TRBJ2-7, with TRBD1 identical over 7 bases. V lost 5 bases, J lost 0 bases, and 8 bases stayed unmatched. Germline V gene sequence: CDR1 SGDLS, CDR2 YYNGEE. CDR3 length: 15 residues.